Following are 13 T cell receptor beta chains from one sample sequenced in a study of cytomegalovirus exposure and HLA in healthy donors. The PCR contained 60 Vbeta and 13 Jbeta primers. TCRdb's copy holds only in-frame clones and misses some; the assay was immunoSEQ multiplex PCR. The sample includes tens of thousands of clones, around 76% of them seen just once. Sequenced: PBMCs. These receptors all come from a woman between 50 and 59 years old in good health and CMV-seropositive.

V is TRBV4-1 and J is TRBJ2-7; 13 bases are a match to TRBD2. With V trimmed by 4 bases and J by 2 bases, 5 bases remained unmatched. This CDR3 comprises 16 residues. Germline CDR1 MGHRA, CDR2 YSYEKL. The DNA of the CDR3 is TGCGCCAGCAGCCTAGAGGGGACTAGCGGGGCCTACGAGCAGTACTTC. Its protein product is CASSLEGTSGAYEQYF.

This clone was found once. CDR3 residues: CASSERRGPYEQYF. CDR3 sequence (DNA): TGTGCCAGCAGTGAAAGGCGGGGCCCCTACGAGCAGTACTTC. The chain recombines TRBV2 with TRBJ2-7; weak D call: TRBD2 (6 bases). CDR3 size: 14 residues. Trimming pared 2 bases from V and 2 bases from J, leaving 10 bases between. The V gene's germline CDR1 is SNHLY and CDR2 FYNNEI.

The V and J genes are TRBV5-4 and TRBJ1-1, with D tentatively TRBD1 (5 bases). The germline V gene has CDR1 SGHNT and CDR2 YYREEE (reference sequence). V was pared by 1 base and J by 1 base, with 11 bases between. This CDR3 has 15 amino acids. The CDR3, as DNA: TGTGCCAGCAGCTTGCAGGGATCTTCGAACACTGAAGCTTTCTTT. It encodes CASSLQGSSNTEAFF.

This clone showed up just once. CDR3 in amino acids: CASSEREGPITREQYF. CDR3 nucleotide sequence: TGTGCCAGCAGTGAACGGGAGGGCCCGATAACCCGCGAGCAGTACTTC. The chain carries TRBV25-1 and TRBJ2-7; the match to TRBD2 covers 8 bases. After removal of 2 bases from V and 6 bases from J, the junction contained 12 bases not matched to a gene. The CDR3 runs 16 residues. The germline V gene has CDR1 MGHDK and CDR2 SYGVNS.

The V call is TRBV4-2, the J call TRBJ1-1, with 7 bases lining up with TRBD1. The junction had 2 bases not matched to a gene; V was cut back by 0 bases and J by 1 base. CDR1 LGHNA and CDR2 YNFKEQ come from the germline V gene. The CDR3 loop spans 15 amino acids. The CDR3 loop reads CASSQEPGGNTEAFF. For the CDR3, the DNA is TGTGCCAGCAGCCAAGAACCAGGGGGGAACACTGAAGCTTTCTTT.

The genes are TRBV6-1 and TRBJ2-4, with TRBD2 identical over 11 bases. Germline CDR1 reads MNHNS; CDR2 reads SASEGT. CDR3 length equals 18 residues. The V and J ends lost 2 bases and 5 bases, in that order; junction bases with no gene match: 11. CDR3 in DNA: TGTGCCAGCAGTGAATATTTAGCGGGAGGGCCGGTAGAAAACATTCAGTACTTC. Encoded protein: CASSEYLAGGPVENIQYF.

This sequence joins TRBV2 and TRBJ2-3, with a tentative D call TRBD1 (6 bases). The CDR3 is 16 amino acids. CDR1 is SNHLY, CDR2 FYNNEI, per germline. V lost 3 bases to trimming and J lost 0 bases, with 13 bases between them. CDR3 sequence: CASSDGDIQSTDTQYF. The DNA for the CDR3 is TGTGCCAGCAGTGATGGGGACATCCAGAGCACAGATACGCAGTATTTT.

The chain carries TRBV30 and TRBJ1-1; D is uncertain. The CDR3 contains 16 residues. CDR1 is GTSNPN, CDR2 SVGIG, per germline (reference sequence). V was pared by 2 bases and J by 4 bases, with 20 bases between. DNA for the CDR3: TGTGCCTGGAGTCTGGATTTCTCGGGTATTGGCACTGAAGCTTTCTTT. Translated: CAWSLDFSGIGTEAFF.

This clone was seen a handful of times. V usage is TRBV6-6 and J usage is TRBJ2-5, with no clear D. The CDR3 has 11 amino acids. V was pared by 8 bases and J by 6 bases, with 10 bases between. Germline V gene data show CDR1 as MNHNY and CDR2 as SVGAGI (reference sequence). For the CDR3, the DNA is TGTGCCAGCCTGTACGCGAAGACCCAGTACTTC. Translated, it gives CASLYAKTQYF.

The chain uses TRBV6-1 and TRBJ1-5; D is ambiguous. The CDR3 has 15 amino acids. Germline loops: CDR1 MNHNS, CDR2 SASEGT. V was shortened by 0 bases and J by 3 bases, with 9 bases between the two germline ends. The DNA of the CDR3 is TGTGCCAGCAGTGAAGCGGGAGGCCCCAATCAGCCCCAGCATTTT. Its protein is CASSEAGGPNQPQHF.

The chain carries TRBV5-1 and TRBJ1-1; TRBD1 might be the D (6 bases). V dropped 2 bases and J dropped 1 base, with 18 bases sitting between them. The CDR3 is 17 amino acids. Germline lookup yields CDR1 SGHRS and CDR2 YFSETQ. CDR3 protein: CASSFQGIRVGNTEAFF. The CDR3 bases are TGCGCCAGCAGCTTTCAGGGGATCCGTGTCGGGAACACTGAAGCTTTCTTT.

The genes are TRBV6-1 and TRBJ2-7; D gene unclear. V lost 11 bases and J lost 6, with 20 bases in between. CDR1 MNHNS and CDR2 SASEGT come from the germline V gene. The length of the CDR3 is 13 residues. The CDR3 loop is CAAQDRGRVEQYF. In DNA, the CDR3 is TGTGCCGCTCAAGACCGAGGCCGGGTCGAGCAGTACTTC.

V gene TRBV6-4 combines with J gene TRBJ2-2; 8 bases agree with TRBD2. The CDR3 has 15 residues. CDR1 is MRHNA, CDR2 SNTAGT, per germline. The ends lost 3 bases at V and 1 base at J; junction bases unmatched: 1. Written as DNA, the CDR3 is TGTGCCAGCAGTGAAACTAGCGGGAACACCGGGGAGCTGTTTTTT. Its protein is CASSETSGNTGELFF.